Below are 14 T cell receptor beta chains sequenced from a single sample in a study of T-cell reconstitution after alpha-beta-depleted transplantation in children. A library of TCRbeta sequences, prepared with unique molecular identifiers, was generated. From the PCR reads, TCRdb called clonotypes with MiXCR, one entry per CDR3 protein. Of around 240,000 distinct CDR3 sequences in the sample, around 8% are singletons; the top ten hold approximately 6.3%. Material: PBMCs, mostly from graft donor cells, obtained 180 days after TCRalphabeta/CD19-depleted stem cell transplant. Receptor source: a male patient aged 10-17 years who had a stem cell transplant for acute lymphoblastic leukemia, so the T cells may come from the graft donor.

This clonotype was detected many times. CDR3 region: CASSQTERETQYF. The CDR3 bases are TGTGCCAGCAGCCAAACGGAACGGGAGACCCAGTACTTC. This chain connects TRBV3-1 to TRBJ2-5; D not resolved. The CDR3 consists of 13 residues. V lost 2 bases and J 5 bases, leaving 9 bases between the germline ends. CDR1 is LGHDT and CDR2 is YNNKEL in the germline V gene (reference sequence).

This clonotype was recorded at least ten times. This chain connects TRBV3-1 to TRBJ1-1; D is undetermined. The V and J ends lost 1 base and 8 bases respectively, with 11 bases between them. Germline V gene sequence: CDR1 LGHDT, CDR2 YNNKEL (reference sequence). CDR3 length equals 13 residues. CDR3 protein: CASSQGSGVEAFF. CDR3 bases: TGTGCCAGCAGCCAAGGGTCCGGCGTCGAAGCTTTCTTT.

Ten or more counts support this clonotype. The chain joins TRBV29-1 to TRBJ2-5; 10 bases are shared with TRBD1. Germline CDR1 and CDR2: SQVTM and ANQGSEA. CDR3 size: 15 residues. With 2 bases clipped from V and 4 bases from J, the junction kept 7 bases outside the gene matches. The CDR3 DNA reads as TGCAGCGTTGAATGGGACAGGGGTCCCTCAGAGACCCAGTACTTC. Protein product: CSVEWDRGPSETQYF.

This clonotype was seen ten or more times. This chain connects TRBV11-2 to TRBJ2-7; 7 bases match TRBD1. The V gene end was trimmed by 5 bases and the J gene end by 2 bases; junction bases not matched to a gene: 18. The germline V gene has CDR1 SGHAT and CDR2 FQNNGV. The CDR3 is 18 residues long. In DNA form, the CDR3 reads TGTGCCAGCAGCAAAAAAAGAGTGGACAGGACGCATACCTACGAGCAGTACTTC. It is translated as CASSKKRVDRTHTYEQYF.

Ten or more counts support this clonotype. V gene TRBV5-1 combines with J gene TRBJ2-1, with 12 bases aligning to TRBD2. V gave up 1 base and J gave up 8 bases; unmatched junction bases: 4. Germline V gives CDR1 SGHRS, CDR2 YFSETQ. The CDR3 totals 15 residues. In DNA, the CDR3 is TGCGCCAGCAGCTTGAGCCTAGCGGGAGGGTATGAGCAGTTCTTC. It codes for CASSLSLAGGYEQFF. Full variable domain (rest looked up from reference TRBV5-1 and TRBJ2-1): KAGVTQTPRYLIKTRGQQVTLSCSPISGHRSVSWYQQTPGQGLQFLFEYFSETQRNKGNFPGRFSGRQFSNSRSEMNVSTLELGDSALYLCASSLSLAGGYEQFFGPGTRLTVL.

This clonotype appeared many times. This chain uses TRBV5-6 with TRBJ2-7; D perhaps matches TRBD1 (5 bases). The ends were cut back, 1 base at V and 6 bases at J, with 14 bases in the middle. Germline CDR1 is SGHDT and CDR2 is YYEEEE. CDR3 length equals 14 residues. The CDR3 spells CASSLTGLVSEQYF. CDR3 sequence (DNA): TGTGCCAGCAGCTTGACAGGCCTGGTTAGCGAGCAGTACTTC.

As for this clonotype: A clone one base away is much larger, so this may be a read error. The chain is built from TRBV6-5 and TRBJ2-7, with D possibly matching TRBD2 (5 bases). The CDR3 is 15 residues long. CDR1 and CDR2 (germline): MNHEY, SVGAGI. The V and J ends lost 4 bases and 4 bases respectively, with 17 bases between them. The CDR3 loop reads CASSSSGLERYEQYF. The CDR3 nucleotides are TGTGCCAGCAGTTCCTCCGGACTGGAGCGATACGAGCAGTACTTC.

This clonotype was counted many times. CDR3 in amino acids: CASSQDEAGSYNEQFF. The CDR3 DNA reads TGTGCCAGCAGCCAAGATGAAGCGGGCAGCTACAATGAGCAGTTCTTC. The chain links TRBV4-2 to TRBJ2-1; perhaps TRBD2 as D (6 bases). This CDR3 region has 16 residues. The germline CDR1 and CDR2 sequences are LGHNA and YNFKEQ. V gave up 0 bases and J gave up 3 bases, with 12 bases separating them.

V gene TRBV28 combines with J gene TRBJ1-2; D unresolved. Germline V CDR1 and CDR2: MDHEN, SYDVKM. The V gene lost 2 bases and the J gene lost 9 bases, with 10 bases spanning the gap. The CDR3 length is 12 residues. Written as DNA, the CDR3 is TGTGCCAGCAGTTTACCTAATAAAAGCTACACCTTC. It codes for CASSLPNKSYTF.

This clonotype was observed many times. The V gene is TRBV5-6, the J gene TRBJ1-1; no clear D gene. Germline CDR1 SGHDT, CDR2 YYEEEE. The CDR3 has 15 residues. V gave up 4 bases and J gave up 0 bases, with 13 bases separating them. The CDR3 region is CASSGEAQMNTEAFF. CDR3 bases: TGTGCCAGCAGCGGGGAGGCACAGATGAACACTGAAGCTTTCTTT.

Comments on this clonotype: A much larger clone sits a single nucleotide away, making a read error possible. This chain connects TRBV18 to TRBJ1-4; D gene uncertain. Trimming cost V 10 bases and J 6 bases, with 15 bases left between them. The CDR3 length is 13 residues. The germline V gene encodes CDR1 KGHSH and CDR2 LQKENI. CDR3 protein: CATNGRRHEKLFF. The CDR3, as DNA: TGTGCCACCAATGGACGGAGACATGAAAAACTGTTTTTT.

This clonotype was seen ten or more times. This chain joins TRBV4-1 and TRBJ1-1; 7 bases are a match to TRBD1. The germline gives CDR1 MGHRA, CDR2 YSYEKL. After removal of 4 bases from V and 5 bases from J, the junction contained 4 bases not matched to a gene. This CDR3 has 13 residues. This chain's CDR3 is CASSPQGRTEAFF. CDR3 bases: TGCGCCAGCAGCCCACAGGGGAGGACTGAAGCTTTCTTT.

This clonotype came up many times. The chain uses TRBV7-9 and TRBJ2-3; 12 bases fit TRBD2. Per the germline V gene, CDR1 is SEHNR and CDR2 is FQNEAQ (reference sequence). The J segment lost 5 bases and the V segment lost 4 bases, leaving 7 bases of the junction unmatched. This CDR3 is built from 16 residues. The CDR3: CASSWVLAGGQDTQYF. The CDR3 coding sequence is TGTGCCAGCAGCTGGGTCCTAGCGGGGGGGCAAGATACGCAGTATTTT.

This clonotype was seen many times. The rearrangement uses TRBV20-1 and TRBJ2-4, with 7 positions matching TRBD2. V dropped 2 bases and J dropped 9; count of bases not matched to a gene: 4. CDR1 is DFQATT, CDR2 SNEGSKA, per germline (reference sequence). The CDR3 is made up of 12 amino acids. CDR3 sequence: CSARLAGAIQYF. CDR3 DNA: TGCAGTGCTAGACTCGCGGGAGCCATTCAGTACTTC.